A single TCR beta chain is shown here with its context. The source of the sample is a study of blood T cell repertoires in COVID-19. The wider study: The United States, Italy and Spain were the sources of the acute and convalescent COVID-19 samples. PBMCs, B-cell-depleted T cells, or T cells provided the cDNA or gDNA that made up the material.

J was trimmed by 4 bases and V by 4 bases; bases with no gene match: 8. Per germline, CDR1 WSHSY and CDR2 SAAADI. This CDR3 is 15 amino acids long. Original methodology: Scientists estimated how many nucleated cells there were by amplifying reference gene primers. Libraries were prepared by immunoSEQ multiplex PCR; TCRdb keeps only in-frame clonotypes and omits some of them. The DNA gave D and trimming, while V, J and clone size come from that table. The profile shows 40,000 or so clones, 75% to 90% of them singletons. The V and J genes are TRBV10-2 and TRBJ1-1; 8 bases map to TRBD1. The clonotype comes from a young man with active or convalescent COVID-19. Sequencing input: peripheral blood. The chain's CDR3 is CASSGQGPGLTEAFF. CDR3 bases: TGCGCCAGCAGTGGACAGGGGCCCGGGCTCACTGAAGCTTTCTTT.